These T cell receptor beta chains were read from a single sample in a study of T cells in Graves' hyperthyroidism and ophthalmopathy. TCRdb called the multiplex PCR reads again in MiXCR, with one record for every CDR3 protein. This table holds approximately 400,000 distinct CDR3 sequences, roughly 14% found once. Sequencing was carried out using blood. These receptors were taken from a woman in her fifties or sixties with Graves' hyperthyroidism. Each CDR3 is given with its conserved first and last residue. D genes are given only for firm matches. Size tells how often a clone was seen (once, few, many) or the class of an expanded clone, and some rows leave it out.

CDR3,size,D,J,V,length
CATSDPRTGGGEQYF,many,TRBD1,TRBJ2-7,TRBV24-1,15
CASSELAGAHNEQFF,NA,NA,TRBJ2-1,TRBV6-4,15
CASSGTGKRPYEQYF,many,TRBD1,TRBJ2-7,TRBV3-1,15
CASSFRDRGEKTQYF,many,TRBD1,TRBJ2-5,TRBV7-9,15
CASSFKDTGELFF,many,NA,TRBJ2-2,TRBV11-3,13
CSAFLWVNTEAFF,many,NA,TRBJ1-1,TRBV20-1,13
CASSVGPSGRGGSYEQYF,few,TRBD2,TRBJ2-7,TRBV9,18
CATSGSGLAGGPWNEQFF,NA,TRBD2,TRBJ2-1,TRBV24-1,18
CSARIGGVNTEAFF,many,TRBD1,TRBJ1-1,TRBV20-1,14
CASSQDKAPPEQYF,many,NA,TRBJ2-7,TRBV3-1,14
CASSAAGANTEAFF,NA,NA,TRBJ1-1,TRBV2,14
CASSSGGSDEQFF,many,TRBD2,TRBJ2-1,TRBV7-2,13
CASRTLVEAFF,NA,NA,TRBJ1-1,TRBV19,11
CASSRGQDNSPLHF,many,NA,TRBJ1-6,TRBV6-1,14
CSARGGPIRMNTEAFF,few,TRBD1,TRBJ1-1,TRBV29-1,16
CASSLGGGNYGYTF,many,NA,TRBJ1-2,TRBV7-8,14
CASSRETDGYEQYF,many,NA,TRBJ2-7,TRBV27,14
CASSPSDSRNEKLFF,NA,NA,TRBJ1-4,TRBV11-3,15
CASSLGLGDIQYF,many,NA,TRBJ2-4,TRBV5-1,13
CATGTNYNEQFF,many,TRBD2,TRBJ2-1,TRBV24-1,12
CASTQTLTRGPSPLHF,NA,NA,TRBJ1-6,TRBV4-1,16
CSGTSGGGKIAETQYF,many,NA,TRBJ2-5,TRBV29-1,16
CASSLTSISGANVLTF,NA,NA,TRBJ2-6,TRBV18,16
CSASGLEVETQYF,few,TRBD2,TRBJ2-5,TRBV20-1,13
CASSAGQGADQNTEAFF,many,TRBD1,TRBJ1-1,TRBV2,17
CASSLQGLNTEAFF,many,NA,TRBJ1-1,TRBV12-3/TRBV12-4,14
CASSLGVMTANTGELFF,few,NA,TRBJ2-2,TRBV7-2,17
CSVEGTGGAYEQYF,many,TRBD1,TRBJ2-7,TRBV29-1,14
CASSTDDRFTGELFF,NA,NA,TRBJ2-2,TRBV19,15
CASSINHRGVGYTF,many,TRBD1,TRBJ1-2,TRBV28,14
CASSQELAGAGQYF,once,TRBD2,TRBJ2-7,TRBV3-1,14
CASSELVGGLYEQYF,many,NA,TRBJ2-7,TRBV6-1,15
CASSVGVDSGNTIYF,many,NA,TRBJ1-3,TRBV9,15
CAISQTGSGYTF,few,TRBD1,TRBJ1-2,TRBV10-3,12
CASSLGTSGSPQETQYF,many,TRBD2,TRBJ2-5,TRBV11-2,17
CASSSQGIEQYF,NA,TRBD1,TRBJ2-7,TRBV7-8,12
CASSTDYPGSYNEQFF,NA,NA,TRBJ2-1,TRBV5-1,16
CATSDPVDNEQFF,many,NA,TRBJ2-1,TRBV24-1,13
CAWSLSPGQGSYEQYF,many,TRBD1,TRBJ2-7,TRBV30,16
CAWSSRTGQYEQYF,NA,TRBD1,TRBJ2-7,TRBV30,14
CATSDHTQAEAFF,many,NA,TRBJ1-1,TRBV24-1,13
CASSLVPSGRDQETQYF,NA,TRBD2,TRBJ2-5,TRBV5-6,17
CSVVRDRGEQYF,few,NA,TRBJ2-7,TRBV29-1,12
CASSSPGQGAETQYF,many,TRBD1,TRBJ2-5,TRBV5-5,15
CACGRTNAEAFF,many,NA,TRBJ1-1,TRBV30,12
CAISGSGRRTDTQYF,few,TRBD2,TRBJ2-3,TRBV10-3,15
CASSLPRDRGQRKQPQHF,many,TRBD1,TRBJ1-5,TRBV2,18
CASSYLGGRSTDTQYF,few,TRBD2,TRBJ2-3,TRBV2,16
CSARGGWGITDTQYF,many,NA,TRBJ2-3,TRBV20-1,15
CSAHEGNTIYF,many,NA,TRBJ1-3,TRBV29-1,11
CASRLAGYNEQFF,many,TRBD2,TRBJ2-1,TRBV27,13
CASSWDCNEKLFF,NA,NA,TRBJ1-4,TRBV6-4,13
CASSQGAGVADTQYF,NA,TRBD2,TRBJ2-3,TRBV3-1,15
CASRSGLAGSNEQFF,many,TRBD2,TRBJ2-1,TRBV5-1,15
CASSHGTSATDTQYF,NA,TRBD2,TRBJ2-3,TRBV5-1,15
CSARTGAQINEQFF,many,NA,TRBJ2-1,TRBV20-1,14
CASSPSGTVMNTEAFF,many,NA,TRBJ1-1,TRBV5-5,16
CASSFYRREEQFF,few,TRBD2,TRBJ2-1,TRBV5-1,13